This T cell receptor (beta chain) derives from a study of shared clonotypes between healthy human individuals. Study as a whole: Plates per donor: three CD4 naive, three CD4 memory, two CD8 naive, one CD8 memory.

Clones were sequenced by immunoSEQ multiplex PCR, and TCRdb holds only the in-frame ones, with some missing. The sample lists some 1 million clones; approximately 76% were seen once. All of the donors resided in Nashville, Tennessee, and each was a Caucasian adult. CD4+ cells were split into CD45RA+ naive and CD45RA-negative memory subsets. A remark on this clone: Its antigen is undetermined.

Study-level points and caveats: Several donors shared about 4.5% of their naive CD4 clonotypes.

The receptor was isolated from a man aged 18 to 30 in good health. Sequencing used memory CD4+ T cells sorted from blood. As for subset: CD45RA-negative fraction.

The CDR3 spells CASSFDSKGELFF. The CDR3 DNA is TGTGCCAGCAGCTTCGACAGCAAAGGGGAGCTGTTTTTT. The chain employs TRBV7-9 and TRBJ2-2; possible D gene TRBD1, 5 bases. Germline V gives CDR1 SEHNR, CDR2 FQNEAQ (reference sequence). This CDR3 region has 13 residues. Trimming took off 3 bases at V and 8 bases at J, with 10 bases between the two ends.